The sequence of this T cell receptor (beta chain) was determined in a study of cytotoxic CD8 clonotypes in ibrutinib-treated CLL. About the research overall: The sample average was 255,043 productive templates and 85,000 to 95,000 productive rearrangements. Study observations and caveats: Sampling of sustained-remission and progressing patients occurred at differing times.

Method: immunoSEQ multiplex PCR; TCRdb's copy keeps in-frame clones and lacks some. The table has 150,000 or so clones, around 84% seen once. The CDR3 is 15 residues long. Germline assignment: CDR1 SGHTA and CDR2 FQGNSA. V lost 5 bases and J lost 3, with 17 bases in between. As regards this clone: Antigen: not known.

Sequencing used PBMCs, obtained after 36 months of ibrutinib treatment. This TCR was sampled from a human donor with chronic lymphocytic leukemia. This sequence joins TRBV7-2 and TRBJ2-7; the D is unclear. CDR3 in amino acids: CASSAPPLIHYEQYF. In DNA, the CDR3 is TGTGCCAGCAGCGCCCCCCCACTAATCCACTACGAGCAGTACTTC.